This T cell receptor (beta chain) was retrieved from a study of shared clonotypes between healthy human individuals. Whole-study findings and limits: The study found lower generation probabilities in non-shared clonotypes than in those shared by all four donors.

The germline V and J ends were trimmed by 1 base and 0 bases, with 11 bases remaining between them. In germline, CDR1 is SGHRS, CDR2 YFSETQ. This CDR3 has 15 amino acids. Produced via immunoSEQ multiplex PCR; TCRdb's table is partial and in-frame only. The sample consists of some 360,000 clones, less than 75% of them appearing once. This clone has only a few counts. Its antigen is unidentified. The sequence came from a man younger than 40 in good health. The chain has TRBV5-1 and TRBJ2-7, with D possibly TRBD2 on 6 matching bases. The specimen sequenced was memory CD4+ T cells sorted from blood. Subset indicated: CD45RA-negative fraction. The CDR3 DNA sequence: TGCGCCAGCAGCTTGAGTCTAGCGAGCTCCTACGAGCAGTACTTC. Its protein product is CASSLSLASSYEQYF.